A selection of T cell receptor beta chains follows, all from one sample in a study of T cells in Graves' hyperthyroidism and ophthalmopathy. TCRdb re-called the multiplex PCR reads through MiXCR, storing one row per CDR3 protein. The sample comprises about 640,000 distinct CDR3 sequences, about 20% of which are singletons, and more than 30% rests with the top ten. Sample: blood. Receptors originate from a man younger than 40 with Graves' ophthalmopathy. CDR3s include the opening cysteine and the closing phenylalanine or tryptophan. D genes are given only for firm matches. Clone size appears in some rows only: once, few, many, or a class for an expanded clone.

TRBV5-1	.	TRBJ2-1	many	TGCGCCAGCAGCTTAGCCCCGAGGGGAAGACTTACCTACAATGAGCAGTTCTTC	CASSLAPRGRLTYNEQFF
TRBV15	.	TRBJ2-5	few	TGTGCCACCAGCAGAGGAGAGGGAAAGACCCAGTACTTC	CATSRGEGKTQYF
TRBV25-1	.	TRBJ1-2	few	TGTGCCAGCAGTTATCAGGGTTCCATGGACGGCTACACCTTC	CASSYQGSMDGYTF
TRBV3-1	TRBD2	TRBJ2-1	few	TGTGCCAGCAGACCTCTCCTAGCGGGAAAGAATGAGCAGTTCTTC	CASRPLLAGKNEQFF
TRBV20-1	.	TRBJ2-5	.	TGCAGTGCTAGAGCGGGCGGGGCCCAGTACTTC	CSARAGGAQYF
TRBV15	TRBD1	TRBJ2-2	.	TGTGCCACCAGCAGAGCGGACAGGCGAACCGGGGAGCTGTTTTTT	CATSRADRRTGELFF
TRBV12-3/TRBV12-4	.	TRBJ1-2	many	TGTGCCAGCAGTTTGACCGTGTATGGCTACACCTTC	CASSLTVYGYTF
TRBV6-1	TRBD1	TRBJ1-1	few	TGTGCCTGCAGGGGGGGCTCGGGCACTGAAGCTTTCTTT	CACRGGSGTEAFF
TRBV5-1	.	TRBJ1-4	.	TGCGCCAGCAGCTTGGCGGGGACACGGAATGAAAAACTGTTTTTT	CASSLAGTRNEKLFF
TRBV13	.	TRBJ2-3	few	TGTGCCAGCAGCCCCTTTGCGTCAGATACGCAGTATTTT	CASSPFASDTQYF
TRBV7-2	.	TRBJ2-3	many	TGTGCCAGCAGCTCAGTGGGGTCTGGCACAGATACGCAGTATTTT	CASSSVGSGTDTQYF
TRBV11-2	.	TRBJ1-1	many	TGTGCCAGCATCCTGGGGGGGAGAGGAACTGAAGCTTTCTTT	CASILGGRGTEAFF
TRBV30	.	TRBJ1-2	many	TGTGCCTGGAGTCCCTTAACCTCCGGCTATGGCTACACCTTC	CAWSPLTSGYGYTF
TRBV24-1	.	TRBJ2-1	few	TGTGCCACCAGTGACTACAGGGACGGGGAGCAGTTCTTC	CATSDYRDGEQFF
TRBV2	.	TRBJ1-1	many	TGTGCCAGCATGCTGGGGGAAACTGAAGCTTTCTTT	CASMLGETEAFF
TRBV6-2/TRBV6-3	TRBD2	TRBJ2-2	.	TGTGCCAGCGGCTCCCGCATAACTAGCGGGAGAAGCACCGGGGAGCTGTTTTTT	CASGSRITSGRSTGELFF
TRBV2	.	TRBJ2-2	.	TGTGCCAGCAAAGGGGAGGTGGGGACCGGGGAGCTGTTTTTT	CASKGEVGTGELFF
TRBV27	.	TRBJ2-7	.	TGTGCCAGCAGTTTATCAGGGACTCCCTCCAACGAGCAGTACTTC	CASSLSGTPSNEQYF
TRBV20-1	TRBD1	TRBJ1-1	few	TGCAGTGCTAGAGAGGGGGACAGGGGGATGAACACTGAAGCTTTCTTT	CSAREGDRGMNTEAFF
TRBV28	TRBD1	TRBJ2-7	many	TGTGCCAGCAGTCCGTACAGGGGAAGTACCTACGAGCAGTACTTC	CASSPYRGSTYEQYF
TRBV12-3/TRBV12-4	.	TRBJ2-1	many	TGTGCCAGCACCCCCCCAGGGCGCACCTACAATGAGCAGTTCTTC	CASTPPGRTYNEQFF
TRBV20-1	.	TRBJ1-5	few	TGCAGTGCTAGAAACAGGGACAATCAGCCCCAGCATTTT	CSARNRDNQPQHF
TRBV5-1	TRBD2	TRBJ2-2	few	TGTGCCAGCAATCCGGGACTAGCGGGATCCGGGGAGCTGTTTTTT	CASNPGLAGSGELFF
TRBV28	TRBD1	TRBJ2-7	.	TGTGCCAGCAGTTTATTCACCGGGACAGGGAACTACGAGCAGTACTTC	CASSLFTGTGNYEQYF